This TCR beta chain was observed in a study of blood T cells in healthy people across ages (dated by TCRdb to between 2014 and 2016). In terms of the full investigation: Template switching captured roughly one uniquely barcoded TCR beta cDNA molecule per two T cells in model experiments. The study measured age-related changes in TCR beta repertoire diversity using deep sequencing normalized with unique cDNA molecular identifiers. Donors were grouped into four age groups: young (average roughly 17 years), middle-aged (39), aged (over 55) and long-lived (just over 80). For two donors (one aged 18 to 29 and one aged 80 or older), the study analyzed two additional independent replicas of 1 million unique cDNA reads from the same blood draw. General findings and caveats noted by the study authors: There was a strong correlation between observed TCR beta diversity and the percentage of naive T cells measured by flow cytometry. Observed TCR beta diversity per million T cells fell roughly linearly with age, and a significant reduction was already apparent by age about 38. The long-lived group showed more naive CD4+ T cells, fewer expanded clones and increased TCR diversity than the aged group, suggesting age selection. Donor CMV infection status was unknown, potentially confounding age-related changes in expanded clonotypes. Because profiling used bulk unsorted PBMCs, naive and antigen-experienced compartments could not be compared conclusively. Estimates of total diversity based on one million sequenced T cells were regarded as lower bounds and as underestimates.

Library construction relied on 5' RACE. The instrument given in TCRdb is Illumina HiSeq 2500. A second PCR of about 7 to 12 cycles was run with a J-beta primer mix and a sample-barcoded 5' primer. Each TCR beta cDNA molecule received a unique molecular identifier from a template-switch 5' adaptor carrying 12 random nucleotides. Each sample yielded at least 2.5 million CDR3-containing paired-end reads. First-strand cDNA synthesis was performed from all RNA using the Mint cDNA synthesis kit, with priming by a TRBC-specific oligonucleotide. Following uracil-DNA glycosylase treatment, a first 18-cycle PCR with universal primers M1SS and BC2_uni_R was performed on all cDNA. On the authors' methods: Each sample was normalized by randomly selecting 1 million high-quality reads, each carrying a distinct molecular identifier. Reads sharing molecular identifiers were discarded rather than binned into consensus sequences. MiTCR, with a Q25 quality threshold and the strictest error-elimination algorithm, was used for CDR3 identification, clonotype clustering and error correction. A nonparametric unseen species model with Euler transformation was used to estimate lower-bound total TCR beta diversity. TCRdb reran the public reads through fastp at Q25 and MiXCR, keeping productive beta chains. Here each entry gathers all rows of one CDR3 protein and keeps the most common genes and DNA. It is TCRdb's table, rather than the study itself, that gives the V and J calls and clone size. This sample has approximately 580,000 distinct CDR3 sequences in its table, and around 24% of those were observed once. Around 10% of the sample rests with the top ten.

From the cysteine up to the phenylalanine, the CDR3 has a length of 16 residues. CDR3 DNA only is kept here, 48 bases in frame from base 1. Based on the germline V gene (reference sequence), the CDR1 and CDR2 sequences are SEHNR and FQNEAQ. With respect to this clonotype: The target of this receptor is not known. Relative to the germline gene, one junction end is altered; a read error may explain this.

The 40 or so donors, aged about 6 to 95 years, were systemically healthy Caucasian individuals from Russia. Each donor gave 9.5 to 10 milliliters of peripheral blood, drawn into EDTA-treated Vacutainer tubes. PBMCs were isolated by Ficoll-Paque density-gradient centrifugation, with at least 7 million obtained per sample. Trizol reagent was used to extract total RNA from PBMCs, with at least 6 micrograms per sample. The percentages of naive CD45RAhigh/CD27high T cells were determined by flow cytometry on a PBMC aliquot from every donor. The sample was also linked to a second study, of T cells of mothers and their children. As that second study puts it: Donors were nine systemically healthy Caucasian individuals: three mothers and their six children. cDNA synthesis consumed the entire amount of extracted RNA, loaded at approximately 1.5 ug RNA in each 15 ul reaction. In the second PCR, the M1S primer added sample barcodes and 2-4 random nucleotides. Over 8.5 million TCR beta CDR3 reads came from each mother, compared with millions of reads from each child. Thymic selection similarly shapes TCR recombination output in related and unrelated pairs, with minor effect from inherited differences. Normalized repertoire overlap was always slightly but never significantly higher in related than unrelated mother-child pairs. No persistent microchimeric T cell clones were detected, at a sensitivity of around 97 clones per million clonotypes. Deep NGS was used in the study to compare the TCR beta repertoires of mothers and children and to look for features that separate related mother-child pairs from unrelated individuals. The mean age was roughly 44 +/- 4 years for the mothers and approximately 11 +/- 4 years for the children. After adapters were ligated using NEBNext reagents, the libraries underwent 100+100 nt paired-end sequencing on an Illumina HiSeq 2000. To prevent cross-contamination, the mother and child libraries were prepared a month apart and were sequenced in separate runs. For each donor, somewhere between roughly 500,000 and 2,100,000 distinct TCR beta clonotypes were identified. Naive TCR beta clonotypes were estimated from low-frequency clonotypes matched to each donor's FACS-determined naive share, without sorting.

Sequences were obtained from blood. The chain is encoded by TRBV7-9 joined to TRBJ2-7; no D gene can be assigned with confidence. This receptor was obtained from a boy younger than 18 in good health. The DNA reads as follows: TGTACCAGCAGCTTAGTTCTCTCAGCAAGCTCCTACGAGCAGTACTTC. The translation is CTSSLVLSASSYEQYF.